This T cell receptor beta chain derives from a study of blood T cells in healthy people across ages (dated by TCRdb to about 2015). For the wider study: In model experiments, template switching captured about one uniquely barcoded TCR beta cDNA molecule for every two T cells. Age-related changes in TCR beta repertoire diversity were measured in the study by deep sequencing normalized with unique cDNA molecular identifiers. For two donors (one aged 18 to 30 and one aged 80 or older), the study analyzed two additional independent replicas of 1 million unique cDNA reads from the same blood draw. To avoid experimental bias, donors of different ages were distributed randomly across sequencing lanes. The donors were divided into four age groups: young (average around 15 years), middle-aged (approximately 39), aged (approximately 62) and long-lived (roughly 82).

Points the paper makes about the study in general: Estimates of total diversity based on one million sequenced T cells were regarded as lower bounds and as underestimates. As age increased, observed TCR beta diversity per million T cells dropped in a roughly linear way, and a significant reduction was already evident by age 40. Donor CMV infection status was unknown, potentially confounding age-related changes in expanded clonotypes. There was a strong correlation between observed TCR beta diversity and the percentage of naive T cells measured by flow cytometry. Because profiling used bulk unsorted PBMCs, naive and antigen-experienced compartments could not be compared conclusively. Compared with the aged group, the long-lived group had more naive CD4+ T cells, fewer expanded clones and increased TCR diversity, a pattern suggesting age selection.

Libraries were made using 5' RACE. This sample was sequenced with an Illumina HiSeq 2500. The second PCR ran for roughly 7 to 11 cycles and used a J-beta primer mix along with a sample-barcoded 5' primer. A template-switch 5' adaptor carrying 12 random nucleotides introduced a unique molecular identifier onto each TCR beta cDNA molecule. Each sample yielded at least 3 million CDR3-containing paired-end reads. First-strand cDNA was synthesized from all RNA with the Mint cDNA synthesis kit, primed by a TRBC-specific oligonucleotide. After uracil-DNA glycosylase treatment, a first 18-cycle PCR used universal primers M1SS and BC2_uni_R on all cDNA. The original pipeline was this. Normalization of each sample was performed by random selection of 1 million high-quality reads, each carrying a distinct molecular identifier. Reads sharing molecular identifiers were discarded rather than binned into consensus sequences. MiTCR, with a Q25 quality threshold and the strictest error-elimination algorithm, was used for CDR3 identification, clonotype clustering and error correction. A nonparametric unseen species model with Euler transformation was used to estimate lower-bound total TCR beta diversity. TCRdb took the public reads, trimmed them with fastp at Q25, ran MiXCR for clone calling and kept in-frame beta chains. Entries are consolidated by CDR3 protein sequence, retaining the most common genes and DNA. In this record, the V and J calls reflect TCRdb's handling and not the investigators' own analysis. The sample table contains about 1.8 million distinct CDR3 sequences; only one count was recorded for around 48% of them. Of the sample, around 2.1% is held by the ten largest clones.

Notes on this clonotype: This clone's antigen is unknown. Base qualities are missing; no much larger clone stands one base away.

The junction carries 9 bases between V and J, which are trimmed by 1 base and 3 bases respectively. The CDR3 holds 15 amino acids from the cysteine to the phenylalanine. The CDR3 DNA has 45 bases and is translated from base 1. From a lookup of the germline V gene, CDR1 and CDR2 are MGHRA and YSYEKL. Donors were about 36 systemically healthy Caucasian individuals from Russia aged 6 to 90 years. Around 9.8 milliliters of peripheral blood were collected from each donor into EDTA-treated Vacutainer tubes. Ficoll-Paque density-gradient centrifugation was used to isolate PBMCs, with at least 6 million obtained per sample. Trizol reagent was used to extract total RNA from the PBMCs, yielding at least 5.5 micrograms per sample. The percentages of naive CD45RAhigh/CD27high T cells were determined by flow cytometry on a PBMC aliquot from every donor.

Rearrangement joined TRBV4-1 to TRBJ2-2, with TRBD1 as a weak D call on 6 bases. The clonotype originates from a woman in her thirties or forties in good health. The sequenced sample was blood. The DNA sequence is TGCGCCAGCAGCCAAGGTTCAGGGGACACCGGGGAGCTGTTTTTT. It is translated as CASSQGSGDTGELFF.